These T cell receptor beta chains were read from a single sample in a study of radiation and T cells in renal cell carcinoma. TCRdb's table, derived via immunoSEQ multiplex PCR, lists solely in-frame clones and lacks some. The top ten clones hold 15% of a sample with 10,000 to 15,000 clones, 33% of them seen once. Sequencing was performed on tumor tissue, taken from a patient whose treatment included radiotherapy and nephrectomy. Receptors originate from a man aged 60-69 years with renal cell carcinoma. The CDR3 runs from the conserved cysteine through the conserved F or W. A D gene is named only where the DNA matches it firmly. Where a row states a size, it is once, few, many or the class of an expanded clone; other rows omit it.

V,D,J,size,DNA,CDR3
TRBV19,TRBD1,TRBJ1-1,NA,TGTGCCAGTAGTGGGACAGGCGCCTCAATCGGCGAAGCTTTCTTT,CASSGTGASIGEAFF
TRBV2,NA,TRBJ1-1,NA,TGTGCCAGCCAGGTGCACCGAAACACTGAAGCTTTCTTT,CASQVHRNTEAFF
TRBV9,NA,TRBJ1-2,many,TGTGCCAGCAGCGTCGAGGGAGGCTATGGCTACACCTTC,CASSVEGGYGYTF
TRBV30,NA,TRBJ2-7,few,TGTGCCTGGAGTGTTACGATTGGGGACGAGCAGTACTTC,CAWSVTIGDEQYF
TRBV10-1,NA,TRBJ2-2,few,TGCGCCACCGGGACACCGAACACCGGGGAGCTGTTTTTT,CATGTPNTGELFF
TRBV6-6,NA,TRBJ1-6,few,TGTGCCAGCGGGGCGGGGAGTAATTCACCCCTCCACTTT,CASGAGSNSPLHF
TRBV2,TRBD1,TRBJ1-2,NA,TGTGCCAGCAGAATAGCAGGGGGCGAATACTATGGCTACACCTTC,CASRIAGGEYYGYTF
TRBV18,NA,TRBJ1-4,few,TGTGCCAGCGCCGACGACAGTGCGAATGAAAAACTGTTTTTT,CASADDSANEKLFF
TRBV9,NA,TRBJ2-3,medium-sized,TGTGCCAGCAGCGGGGACCCGACTAGTTTAGTCTCAGATACGCAGTATTTT,CASSGDPTSLVSDTQYF
TRBV7-9,NA,TRBJ2-7,NA,TGTGCCAGCAGCCCTGACACTATCGACGAGCAGTACTTC,CASSPDTIDEQYF
TRBV5-1,TRBD1,TRBJ1-3,once,TGCGCCAGCAGCTTGACCCTAGGGACAGACTCTGGAAACACCATATATTTT,CASSLTLGTDSGNTIYF
TRBV25-1,NA,TRBJ1-1,NA,TGTGCCAGCAGTGAATTACTGGACGGGAACACTGAAGCTTTCTTT,CASSELLDGNTEAFF
TRBV5-6,NA,TRBJ2-1,NA,TGTGCCAGCAGCTGGGAGCCGAAGTACCTGAACAATGAGCAGTTCTTC,CASSWEPKYLNNEQFF
TRBV30,NA,TRBJ2-1,NA,TGTGCCTGGAGTGTGACCCGGGGGATAAGCCATGAGCAGTTCTTC,CAWSVTRGISHEQFF
TRBV19,TRBD1,TRBJ1-2,NA,TGTGCCAGTAGATCGACAGGGGCGACTAACTATGGCTACACCTTC,CASRSTGATNYGYTF
TRBV7-2,NA,TRBJ2-5,medium-sized,TGTGCCAGCAGCTTAGTCGGTGGCCGCGGAACAGAGACCCAGTACTTC,CASSLVGGRGTETQYF
TRBV29-1,NA,TRBJ1-2,few,TGCAGCGTTGAAGATCGGCCTCGGGGCTGGGACTATGGCTACACCTTC,CSVEDRPRGWDYGYTF
TRBV29-1,NA,TRBJ2-5,few,TGCAGCGTTCCCGGGCCGAACCGCCAAGAGACCCAGTACTTC,CSVPGPNRQETQYF
TRBV5-4,NA,TRBJ2-1,NA,TGTGCCACCGTGGCAGGGGGGCCCCACAATGAGCAGTTCTTC,CATVAGGPHNEQFF
TRBV27,NA,TRBJ1-1,few,TGTGCCAGCAGTTTATCGTTTGCAGGGAACACTGAAGCTTTCTTT,CASSLSFAGNTEAFF
TRBV15,TRBD2,TRBJ2-1,NA,TGTGCCACCGCCGGGGCTAGCGGTCTTTCCAATGAGCAGTTCTTC,CATAGASGLSNEQFF